The T cell receptor (beta chain) under discussion was sequenced for a study of T cell changes during pregnancy in multiple sclerosis. The CDR3 loop spans 15 amino acids. Germline-derived CDR1 and CDR2 are MDHEN and SYDVKM. J gave up 3 bases and V 5 bases, and 8 bases lay outside the gene matches. This table comes from immunoSEQ multiplex PCR, and its TCRdb copy is limited to in-frame clones, with some not included. Of some 69,000 clones listed, 90% were seen once; the top ten hold about 2%. This sequence joins TRBV28 and TRBJ2-7; 9 bases align to TRBD1. The source of this sequence is a female donor in good health, enrolled as a control in a pregnancy study. Material: peripheral blood, obtained in the second trimester of pregnancy. The CDR3 loop reads CASSPQTGGHYEQYF. CDR3 DNA: TGTGCCAGCAGTCCCCAGACAGGGGGGCACTACGAGCAGTACTTC.